The source of this T cell receptor beta chain is a study of cytomegalovirus exposure and HLA in healthy donors. The count of this clone is one. Its antigen is unknown. Healthy bone marrow donors made up the cohort. Donors counted as nominally healthy when sampled, yet unrecorded immune exposures were likely. Study-level results: The authors enumerated 150 to 200 TCR beta chains as linked to cytomegalovirus. Through in vitro validation, three CMV-associated chains were shown to be specific for CMV antigens.

Vbeta (60) and Jbeta (13) primers were used in the PCR. Here immunoSEQ multiplex PCR was the method, and the copy in TCRdb shows in-frame clones only, minus some. This sample has 150,000 to 170,000 clones; more than 75% occur once, and the top ten carry approximately 5.6%. In germline, CDR1 is LNHDA, CDR2 SQIVND (reference sequence). This CDR3 is 16 amino acids long. Trimming removed 7 bases from V and 6 bases from J; junction bases left unmatched: 13. Sequenced sample: PBMCs. The clonotype comes from a woman aged 40 to 55 in good health and CMV-seropositive. This rearrangement joins TRBV19 to TRBJ2-2; 8 bases are a match to TRBD1. The CDR3 loop is CASTRKQGALSGELFF. Here the CDR3 DNA reads TGTGCCAGTACGCGGAAGCAGGGGGCGCTTTCCGGGGAGCTGTTTTTT.